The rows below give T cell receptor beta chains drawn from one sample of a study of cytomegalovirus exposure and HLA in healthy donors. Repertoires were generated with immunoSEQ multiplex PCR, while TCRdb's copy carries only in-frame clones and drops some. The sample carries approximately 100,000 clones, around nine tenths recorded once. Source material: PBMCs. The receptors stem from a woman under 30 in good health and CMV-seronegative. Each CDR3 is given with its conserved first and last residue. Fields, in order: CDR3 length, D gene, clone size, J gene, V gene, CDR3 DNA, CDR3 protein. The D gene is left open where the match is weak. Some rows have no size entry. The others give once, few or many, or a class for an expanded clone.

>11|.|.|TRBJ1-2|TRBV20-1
TGCAGTGCTCTGCAGGGTTATGGCTACACCTTC
CSALQGYGYTF
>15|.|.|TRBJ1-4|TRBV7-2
TGTGCCAGCAGCTTTTCCCAGGGCTCCGCTGAAAAACTGTTTTTT
CASSFSQGSAEKLFF
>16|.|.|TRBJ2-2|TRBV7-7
TGTGCCAGCAGCCCACGAGGGCCCGCGAACACCGGGGAGCTGTTTTTT
CASSPRGPANTGELFF
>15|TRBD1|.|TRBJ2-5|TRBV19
TGTGCCAGTAGTGCGGCGGACAGGGTTGGGGAGACCCAGTACTTC
CASSAADRVGETQYF
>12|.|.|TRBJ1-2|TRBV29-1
TGCAGCGTTGAAGACACCGGGGGTGGCTACACCTTC
CSVEDTGGGYTF
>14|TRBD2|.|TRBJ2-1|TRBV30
TGTGCCTGGAGTGTTATACTAGCGTGGAATGAGCAGTTCTTC
CAWSVILAWNEQFF
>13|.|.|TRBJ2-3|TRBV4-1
TGCGCCAGCAGCCAAATTCTGACACCGAGGCAGTATTTT
CASSQILTPRQYF
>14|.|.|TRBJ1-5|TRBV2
TGTGCCAGCAGTGAGGGGAGGGGCAATCAGCCCCAGCATTTT
CASSEGRGNQPQHF
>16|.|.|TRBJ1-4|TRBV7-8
TGTGCCAGCAGCCTAGGAGTAACTGCAACTAATGAAAAACTGTTTTTT
CASSLGVTATNEKLFF
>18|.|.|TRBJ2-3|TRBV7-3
TGTGCCAGCAGCTTGGGGTTGGGGTTTGGTCGGGACACAGATACGCAGTATTTT
CASSLGLGFGRDTDTQYF
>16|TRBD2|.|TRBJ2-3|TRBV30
TGTGCCTGGAGTGCGAAGCGGGGCCCTAGCACAGATACGCAGTATTTT
CAWSAKRGPSTDTQYF
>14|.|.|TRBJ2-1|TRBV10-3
TGTGCCATCAGTGGGACTTGGAGGGACAATGAGCAGTTCTTC
CAISGTWRDNEQFF
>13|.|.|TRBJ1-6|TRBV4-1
TGCGCCAGCAGCCAAGTCATACTTTTACCCCTCCACTTT
CASSQVILLPLHF
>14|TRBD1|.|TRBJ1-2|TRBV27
TGTGCCAGCAGTTCAACAGGGGCCAGCTATGGCTACACCTTC
CASSSTGASYGYTF
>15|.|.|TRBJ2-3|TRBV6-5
TGTGCCAGCTGGCAGGTGGGCAGCCGCACAGATACGCAGTATTTT
CASWQVGSRTDTQYF
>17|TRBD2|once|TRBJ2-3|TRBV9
TGTGCCAGTGGTCTTCCTAGCGGGGGACGGGGCACAGATACGCAGTATTTT
CASGLPSGGRGTDTQYF
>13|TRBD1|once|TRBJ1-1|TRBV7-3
TGTGCCAGCAGCCTGACAGGGGCAACTGAAGCTTTCTTT
CASSLTGATEAFF
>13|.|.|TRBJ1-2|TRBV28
TGTGCCAGCAGACCGGACATGACATATGGCTACACCTTC
CASRPDMTYGYTF
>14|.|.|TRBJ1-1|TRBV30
TGTGCCTGGAGCCTAGAGGACACGAACACTGAAGCTTTCTTT
CAWSLEDTNTEAFF
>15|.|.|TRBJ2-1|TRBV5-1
TGCGCCAGCAGCTTGGGTGCTAGCTCCTACAATGAGCAGTTCTTC
CASSLGASSYNEQFF
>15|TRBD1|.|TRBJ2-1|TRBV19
TGTGCCAGTAGTCCCGGGACAGGCTCCTACAATGAGCAGTTCTTC
CASSPGTGSYNEQFF
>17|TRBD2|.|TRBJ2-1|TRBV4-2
TGTGCCAGCAGCCAAGACGGTGTAGCGGGAGTGCGAAATGAGCAGTTCTTC
CASSQDGVAGVRNEQFF
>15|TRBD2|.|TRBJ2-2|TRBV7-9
TGTGCCAGCAGCTTACTAGCGGGGGGCCCCGGGGAGCTGTTTTTT
CASSLLAGGPGELFF
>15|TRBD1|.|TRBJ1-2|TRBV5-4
TGTGCCAGCAGCTTGGGGGCAACAGGGGACTATGGCTACACCTTC
CASSLGATGDYGYTF
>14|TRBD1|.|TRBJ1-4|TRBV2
TGTGCCAGCAGGACACAGGGGATAGGTGAAAAACTGTTTTTT
CASRTQGIGEKLFF
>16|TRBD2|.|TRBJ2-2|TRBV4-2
TGTGCCAGCAGCCATCCCGGGACTAGCGGGTACGGGGAGCTGTTTTTT
CASSHPGTSGYGELFF
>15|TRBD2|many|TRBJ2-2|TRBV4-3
TGCGCCAGCAGCCAGACTAGCGGGAGCGCCGGGGAGCTGTTTTTT
CASSQTSGSAGELFF
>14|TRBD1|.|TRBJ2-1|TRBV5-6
TGTGCCAGCAGCTGGACAGGGGTGGTTGATGAGCAGTTCTTC
CASSWTGVVDEQFF
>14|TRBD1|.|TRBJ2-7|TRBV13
TGTGCCAGCAGCTTCAGGGGGACAGATCACGAGCAGTACTTC
CASSFRGTDHEQYF
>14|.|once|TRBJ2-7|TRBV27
TGTGCCAGCAGGGTCTACAGCTCTACCTACGAGCAGTACTTC
CASRVYSSTYEQYF
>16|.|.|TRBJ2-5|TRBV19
TGTGCCAGTAGTCCAGGCAGGGGAAGAGTACAAGAGACCCAGTACTTC
CASSPGRGRVQETQYF
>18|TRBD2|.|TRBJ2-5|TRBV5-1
TGCGCCAGCAGCTTCGGCCAACTAGCGGGGGGGCTAGGCGAGACCCAGTACTTC
CASSFGQLAGGLGETQYF
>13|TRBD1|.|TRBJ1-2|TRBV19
TGTGCCAGTAGTACGACAGGGGAGAATGGCTACACCTTC
CASSTTGENGYTF
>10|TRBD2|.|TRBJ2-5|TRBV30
TGTGCTCACGGGGGGGGGACCCAGTACTTC
CAHGGGTQYF
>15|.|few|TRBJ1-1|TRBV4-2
TGTGCCAGCAGCCACGAAGGGGCCGGCGACACTGAAGCTTTCTTT
CASSHEGAGDTEAFF